The entry that follows covers one T cell receptor beta chain sequence. The antigen is not known. Trimming left V 4 bases short and J 0 bases short, with 6 bases between. CDR3 length: 14 residues. Germline CDR1 is KGHDR and CDR2 is SFDVKD. CD4+CD45RO+CD25- cells were isolated as memory CD4+ T cells. Study observations and caveats: Tumor memory CD4+ T cell TCR gene usage clustered with blood and lymph node memory CD4+ cells and lymph node naive CD4+ cells.

TCRdb re-derived calls from the 5' RACE reads in MiXCR, one entry per CDR3 protein. This sample yields tens of thousands of distinct CDR3 sequences, of which around 26% are seen a single time; roughly 3.3% belongs to the top ten. This sequence was found in a female donor with breast cancer. Sequencing was performed on tumor-infiltrating memory CD4+ T cells sorted from the breast tumor. Subset given: memory CD4+ T cells, CD4+CD45RO+CD25-. V gene TRBV24-1 combines with J gene TRBJ2-1; D uncertain. CDR3 DNA: TGTGCCACCAGTGAGATCAACTCCTACAATGAGCAGTTCTTC. Its translation: CATSEINSYNEQFF.